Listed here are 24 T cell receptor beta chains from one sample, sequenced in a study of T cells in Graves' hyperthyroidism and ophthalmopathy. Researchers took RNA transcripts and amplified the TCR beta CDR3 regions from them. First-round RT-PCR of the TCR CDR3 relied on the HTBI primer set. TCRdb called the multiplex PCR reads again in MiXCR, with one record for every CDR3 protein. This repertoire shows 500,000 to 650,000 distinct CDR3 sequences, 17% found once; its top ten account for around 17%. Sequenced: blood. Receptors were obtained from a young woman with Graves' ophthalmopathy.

CDR3 residues: CASSLSTGVNEKLFF. CDR3 bases: TGTGCCAGCAGCCTTTCGACCGGGGTGAATGAAAAACTGTTTTTT. The chain has TRBV7-9 and TRBJ1-4; no reliable D call. From germline, CDR1 is SEHNR and CDR2 FQNEAQ (reference sequence). The CDR3 is made up of 15 amino acids. Trimming left V 5 bases short and J 5 bases short, with 15 bases between.

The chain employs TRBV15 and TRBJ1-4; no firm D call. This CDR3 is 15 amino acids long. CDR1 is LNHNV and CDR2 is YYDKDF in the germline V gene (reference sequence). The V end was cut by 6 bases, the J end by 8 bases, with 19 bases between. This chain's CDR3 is CATSFQGWKEEKLFF. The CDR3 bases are TGTGCCACCAGTTTTCAAGGGTGGAAGGAGGAAAAACTGTTTTTT.

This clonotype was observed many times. DNA for the CDR3: TGTGCCAGCAGTTACTTTCCCGGGACGAGCATGAACACTGAAGCTTTCTTT. The encoded protein is CASSYFPGTSMNTEAFF. This chain links TRBV6-2 or TRBV6-3 with TRBJ1-1, with D tentatively TRBD1 (5 bases). CDR1 and CDR2 from the germline V gene are MNHEY and SVGEGT. With 1 base removed from V and 0 bases from J, the gap between germline ends came to 15 bases. The length of the CDR3 is 17 residues.

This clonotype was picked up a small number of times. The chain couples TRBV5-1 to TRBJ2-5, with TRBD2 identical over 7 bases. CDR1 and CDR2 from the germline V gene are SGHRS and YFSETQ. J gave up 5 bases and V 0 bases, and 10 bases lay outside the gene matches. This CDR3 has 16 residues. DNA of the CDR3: TGCGCCAGCAGCTTGGAATTCGGCGGGAGAGGCGAGACCCAGTACTTC. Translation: CASSLEFGGRGETQYF.

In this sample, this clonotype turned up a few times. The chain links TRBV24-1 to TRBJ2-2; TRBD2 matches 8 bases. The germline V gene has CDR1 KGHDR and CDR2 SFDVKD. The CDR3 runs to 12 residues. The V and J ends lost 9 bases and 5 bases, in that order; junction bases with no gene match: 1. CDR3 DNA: TGTGCCACCGCTAGCGGGACCGGGGAGCTGTTTTTT. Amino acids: CATASGTGELFF.

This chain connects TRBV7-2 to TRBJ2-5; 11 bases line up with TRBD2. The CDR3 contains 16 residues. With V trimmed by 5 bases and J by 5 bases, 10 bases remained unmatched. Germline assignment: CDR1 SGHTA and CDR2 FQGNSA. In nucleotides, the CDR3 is TGTGCCAGCAGCCCGTTACCTAGCGGGGGGAGGGAGACCCAGTACTTC. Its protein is CASSPLPSGGRETQYF.

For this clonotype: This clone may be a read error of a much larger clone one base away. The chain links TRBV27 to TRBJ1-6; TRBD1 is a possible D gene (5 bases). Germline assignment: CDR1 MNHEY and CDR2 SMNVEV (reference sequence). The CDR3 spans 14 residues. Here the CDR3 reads CTSNPTGPNSPLHF. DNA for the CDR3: TGTACCAGCAACCCTACAGGACCCAATTCACCCCTCCACTTT.

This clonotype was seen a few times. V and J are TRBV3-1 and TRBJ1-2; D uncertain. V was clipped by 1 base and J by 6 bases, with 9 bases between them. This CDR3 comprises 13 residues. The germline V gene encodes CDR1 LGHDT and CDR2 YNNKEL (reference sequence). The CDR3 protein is CASSQGHTNGYTF. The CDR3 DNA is TGTGCCAGCAGCCAAGGGCACACTAATGGCTACACCTTC.

Here the CDR3 DNA reads TGTGCCAGCAGCGTAGCCCTACTAGCGGGAGGAGACAATGAGCAGTTCTTC. This translates into CASSVALLAGGDNEQFF. This chain uses TRBV9 with TRBJ2-1; 12 nucleotides line up with TRBD2. CDR1 is SGDLS and CDR2 is YYNGEE in the germline V gene. V was pared by 0 bases and J by 5 bases, with 6 bases of the junction left unmatched. This CDR3 contains 17 residues. Variable domain in full (rest from reference TRBV9 and TRBJ2-1): DSGVTQTPKHLITATGQRVTLRCSPRSGDLSVYWYQQSLDQGLQFLIQYYNGEERAKGNILERFSAQQFPDLHSELNLSSLELGDSALYFCASSVALLAGGDNEQFFGPGTRLTVL.

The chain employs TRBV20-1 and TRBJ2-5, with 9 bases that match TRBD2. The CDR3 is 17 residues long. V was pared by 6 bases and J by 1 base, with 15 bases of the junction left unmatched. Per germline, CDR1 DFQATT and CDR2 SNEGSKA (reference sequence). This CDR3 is CSAPRLAEGFLQETQYF. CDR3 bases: TGCAGTGCCCCTCGACTAGCGGAGGGCTTCCTCCAAGAGACCCAGTACTTC.

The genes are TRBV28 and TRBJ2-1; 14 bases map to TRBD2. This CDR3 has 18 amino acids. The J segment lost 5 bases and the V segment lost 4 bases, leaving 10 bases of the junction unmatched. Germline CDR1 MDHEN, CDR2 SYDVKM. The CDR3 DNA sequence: TGTGCCAGCAGTTCTGGACTAGCGGGAGGCCACACGGACAATGAGCAGTTCTTC. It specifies CASSSGLAGGHTDNEQFF.

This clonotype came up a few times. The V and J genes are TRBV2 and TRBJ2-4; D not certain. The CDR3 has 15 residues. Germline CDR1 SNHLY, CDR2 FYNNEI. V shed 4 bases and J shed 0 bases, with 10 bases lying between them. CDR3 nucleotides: TGTGCCAGCAGTGCGGAGACATTAGCCAAAAACATTCAGTACTTC. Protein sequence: CASSAETLAKNIQYF.

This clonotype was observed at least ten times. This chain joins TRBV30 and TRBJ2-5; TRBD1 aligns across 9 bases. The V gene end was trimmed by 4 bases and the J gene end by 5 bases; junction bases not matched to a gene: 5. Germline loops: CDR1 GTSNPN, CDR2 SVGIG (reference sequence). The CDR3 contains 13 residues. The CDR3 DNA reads TGTGCCTGGAAAACAGGGGGCCGGGAGACCCAGTACTTC. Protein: CAWKTGGRETQYF.

As DNA, the CDR3 is TGCGCCAGCAGCCAAGGACCTCAGGGGCCTAGCACAGATACGCAGTATTTT. Protein product: CASSQGPQGPSTDTQYF. The chain couples TRBV4-1 to TRBJ2-3; D might be TRBD1 (6 bases). Germline values: CDR1 MGHRA, CDR2 YSYEKL. The germline V and J ends were trimmed by 1 base and 0 bases, with 14 bases remaining between them. There are 17 residues in the CDR3.

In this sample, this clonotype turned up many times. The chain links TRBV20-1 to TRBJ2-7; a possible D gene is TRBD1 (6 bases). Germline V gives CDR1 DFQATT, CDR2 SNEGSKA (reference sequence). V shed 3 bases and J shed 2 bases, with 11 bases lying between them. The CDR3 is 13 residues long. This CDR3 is CSASSDSTYEQYF. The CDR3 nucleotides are TGCAGTGCTAGCTCGGACAGCACCTACGAGCAGTACTTC.

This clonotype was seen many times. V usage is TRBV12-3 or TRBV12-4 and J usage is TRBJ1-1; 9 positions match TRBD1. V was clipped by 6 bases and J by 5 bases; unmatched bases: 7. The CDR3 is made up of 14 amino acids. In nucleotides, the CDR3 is TGTGCCAGCAGGGCTAACAGGGGGCCAACTGAAGCTTTCTTT. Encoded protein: CASRANRGPTEAFF.

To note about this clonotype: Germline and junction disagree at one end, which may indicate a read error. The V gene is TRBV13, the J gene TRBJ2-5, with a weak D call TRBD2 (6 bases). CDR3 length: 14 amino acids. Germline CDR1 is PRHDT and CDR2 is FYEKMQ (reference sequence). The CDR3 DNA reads TGTGCCAGCAGCGTAGGTGATCCCGGGGGGACCCAGTACTTC. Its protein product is CASSVGDPGGTQYF. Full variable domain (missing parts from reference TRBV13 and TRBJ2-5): AAGVIQSPRHLIKEKRETATLKCYPIPRHDTVYWYQQGPGQDPQFLISFYEKMQSDKGSIPDRFSAQQFSDYHSELNMSSLELGDSALYFCASSVGDPGGTQYFGPGTRLLVL.

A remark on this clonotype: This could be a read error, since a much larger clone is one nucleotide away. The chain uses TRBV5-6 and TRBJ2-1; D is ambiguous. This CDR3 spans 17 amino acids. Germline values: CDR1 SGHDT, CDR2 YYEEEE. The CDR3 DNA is TGTGCCAGCAGCTACTCACCGAAATGGGGATCCTACAATGAGCAGTCCTTC. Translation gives CASSYSPKWGSYNEQSF.

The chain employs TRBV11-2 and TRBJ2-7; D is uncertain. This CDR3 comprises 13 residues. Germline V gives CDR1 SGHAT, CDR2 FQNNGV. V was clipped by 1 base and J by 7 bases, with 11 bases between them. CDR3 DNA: TGTGCCAGCAGCTTAGTTACGGGTCCGGAGCAGTACTTC. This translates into CASSLVTGPEQYF.

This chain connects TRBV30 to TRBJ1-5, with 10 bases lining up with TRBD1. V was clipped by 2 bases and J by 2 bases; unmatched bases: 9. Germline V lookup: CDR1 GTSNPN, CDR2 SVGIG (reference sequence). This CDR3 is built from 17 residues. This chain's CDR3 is CAWSPPGTGVGNQPQHF. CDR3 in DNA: TGTGCCTGGAGTCCCCCCGGGACAGGGGTGGGCAATCAGCCCCAGCATTTT.

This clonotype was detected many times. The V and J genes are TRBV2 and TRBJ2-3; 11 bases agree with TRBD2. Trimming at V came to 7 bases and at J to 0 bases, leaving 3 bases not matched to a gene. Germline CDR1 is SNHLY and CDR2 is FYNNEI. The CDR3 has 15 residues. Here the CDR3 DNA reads TGTGCCAGCAACAGACTAGCGGGGAGCACAGATACGCAGTATTTT. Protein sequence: CASNRLAGSTDTQYF.

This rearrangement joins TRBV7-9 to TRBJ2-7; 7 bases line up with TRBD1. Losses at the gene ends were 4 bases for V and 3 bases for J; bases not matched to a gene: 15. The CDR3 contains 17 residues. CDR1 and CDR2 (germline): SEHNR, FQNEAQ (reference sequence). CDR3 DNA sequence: TGTGCCAGCAGCTCCGACCCGAGGGGGCCTCTATTCTACGAGCAGTACTTC. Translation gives CASSSDPRGPLFYEQYF.

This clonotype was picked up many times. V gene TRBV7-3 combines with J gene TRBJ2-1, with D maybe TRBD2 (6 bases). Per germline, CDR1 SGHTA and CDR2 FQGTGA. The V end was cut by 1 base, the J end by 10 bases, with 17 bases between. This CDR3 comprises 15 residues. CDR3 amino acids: CASSLRRGPDGEQFF. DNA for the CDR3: TGTGCCAGCAGCTTAAGGCGGGGTCCCGATGGGGAGCAGTTCTTC.

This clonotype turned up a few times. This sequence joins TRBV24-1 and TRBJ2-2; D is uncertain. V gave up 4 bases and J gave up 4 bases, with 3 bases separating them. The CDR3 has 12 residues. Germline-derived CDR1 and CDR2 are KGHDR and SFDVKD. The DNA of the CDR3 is TGTGCCACCAGTGAGGGCACCGGGGAGCTGTTTTTT. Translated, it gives CATSEGTGELFF.